These T cell receptor beta chains were read from a single sample in a study of PD-1 blockade in classical Hodgkin lymphoma. TCRdb's copy holds only in-frame clones and misses some; the assay was immunoSEQ multiplex PCR. The sample has fewer than 65,000 clones; about nine tenths are singletons. Material: peripheral blood mononuclear cells (PBMCs), obtained at baseline. These receptors all come from a human donor with classical Hodgkin lymphoma. Each CDR3 is given without its conserved first and last residue.

V: TRBV5-4; CDR3: ASSKPGRQGPNYGYT
V: TRBV10-3; CDR3: AISDGQLSSYEQY
V: TRBV5-5; CDR3: ASSLGNSGGQETQY
V: TRBV11-3; CDR3: ASSVNWGYEQY
V: TRBV27; CDR3: ASSPGGPEQF
V: TRBV20-1; CDR3: SAINNEQF
V: TRBV5-1; CDR3: ASSLWGTGELF
V: TRBV19; CDR3: ASSIPQGNTEAF
V: TRBV6-1; CDR3: GSGRLNTEAF
V: TRBV7-6; CDR3: ASSSLLSGGPTHEQF
V: TRBV5-1; CDR3: ASRTSPYRETQY
V: TRBV4-2; CDR3: ASSQDQGSTGELF
V: TRBV2; CDR3: ASSGGGETQY
V: TRBV6-6; CDR3: ASSSGQNTEAF
V: TRBV30; CDR3: AWRGTVNQPQH
V: TRBV5-5; CDR3: ASSFRTGSDEQY
V: TRBV11-2; CDR3: ASSLNSGNYGYT
V: TRBV11-2; CDR3: ASRKTGRAMYEQY
V: TRBV19; CDR3: ASNPTGVMNTEAF
V: TRBV27; CDR3: ASRVWVGGAEDTQY
V: TRBV2; CDR3: ASSGGRAHTGELF
V: TRBV27; CDR3: ASSLSGGNGYT
V: TRBV14; CDR3: ASSQDYRQVGLSGNTIY
V: TRBV9; CDR3: ASSVGGYSYEQY
V: TRBV19; CDR3: ASRGQGYYQPQH